This T cell receptor (beta chain) emerged from a study of blood T cell repertoires in COVID-19. About the research overall: Acute and convalescent COVID-19 specimens originated in the United States, Italy and Spain. The cDNA or gDNA used as material had been derived from T cells, B-cell-depleted T cells, or PBMCs.

Per the original data handling: Amplification of reference gene primers was used by the study to estimate nucleated cell counts. Here immunoSEQ multiplex PCR was the method, and the copy in TCRdb shows in-frame clones only, minus some. V and J calls plus clone size are reproduced from that table; the DNA served to infer D and trimming. The sample holds under 200,000 clones, around nine tenths seen once. Sequencing was carried out using peripheral blood. The receptor was derived from a man in his 70s with acute or convalescent COVID-19.

CDR3 bases: TGTGCCTGGAGCGGTCTCGGGAGTTATAGCAATCAGCCCCAGCATTTT. This encodes CAWSGLGSYSNQPQHF. The chain carries TRBV30 and TRBJ1-5; D unclear. Germline V gene sequence: CDR1 GTSNPN, CDR2 SVGIG (reference sequence). V lost 3 bases and J lost 0, with 15 bases in between. The CDR3 totals 16 residues.